A selection of T cell receptor beta chains follows, all from one sample in a study of blood T cell repertoires in COVID-19. The repertoire was sequenced with immunoSEQ multiplex PCR; TCRdb's copy has only in-frame clones and lacks some. The sample has 85,000 to 120,000 clones; 80% to 95% are singletons. The sequenced sample consisted of peripheral blood. These TCRs come from a young man with acute or convalescent COVID-19. Each CDR3 is given with its conserved first and last residue. A D gene is named only where the DNA matches it firmly. The size of a clone is reported for some rows only, either as once, few or many, or as a class for expanded clones.

clone_size	v_call	d_call	j_call	cdr3_nt	cdr3_aa
NA	TRBV29-1	TRBD2	TRBJ2-3	TGCAGCGTGGAGTCTAGCGGACCACTGGGGGATACGCAGTATTTT	CSVESSGPLGDTQYF
NA	TRBV11-3	TRBD1	TRBJ1-3	TGTGCCAGCAGCCATACAGGGGGCGCAGCTGGAAACACCATATATTTT	CASSHTGGAAGNTIYF
NA	TRBV7-9	NA	TRBJ1-6	TGTGCCAGCAGCTTAGGGGAGAGCTCCTATAATTCACCCCTCCACTTT	CASSLGESSYNSPLHF
NA	TRBV14	TRBD2	TRBJ2-1	TGTGCCAGCAGCCAGCGGACTAGCGGGAGGAATGAGCAGTTCTTC	CASSQRTSGRNEQFF
NA	TRBV18	TRBD1	TRBJ2-3	TGTGCCAGCTCACCAGACAGGGGCACAGATACGCAGTATTTT	CASSPDRGTDTQYF
NA	TRBV25-1	TRBD1	TRBJ1-3	TGTGCCAGCAGTGATACCAGGGGGTCTGGAAACACCATATATTTT	CASSDTRGSGNTIYF
NA	TRBV5-1	TRBD1	TRBJ2-1	TGCGCCAGCCGCTCCGGGACAGCTAACAATGAGCAGTTCTTC	CASRSGTANNEQFF
NA	TRBV2	TRBD2	TRBJ2-5	TGTGCCAGCAGTCGGACACTAGCGGGGGAGACCCAGTACTTC	CASSRTLAGETQYF
NA	TRBV5-5	TRBD2	TRBJ2-7	TGTGCCAGCAGCTTGTTCCCAACTAGCGGGGGGGGATACGAGCAGTACTTC	CASSLFPTSGGGYEQYF
NA	TRBV5-1	NA	TRBJ2-5	TGCGCCAGCAGATCGGAGGGGACGGAGACCCAGTACTTC	CASRSEGTETQYF
NA	TRBV24-1	TRBD2	TRBJ2-3	TGTGCCACCAGTAAGGGACTAGCGGGAGGCACAGATACGCAGTATTTT	CATSKGLAGGTDTQYF
NA	TRBV5-1	NA	TRBJ1-1	TGCGCCAGCAGCTTAACCCCCCCGCGAGGGCTGGGAGACACTGAAGCTTTCTTT	CASSLTPPRGLGDTEAFF
NA	TRBV3-1/TRBV3-2	TRBD2	TRBJ2-1	TGTGCCAGCAGCGCTCGCGGGAGGTTGGTCTACAATGAGCAGTTCTTC	CASSARGRLVYNEQFF
NA	TRBV27	TRBD1	TRBJ1-1	TGTGCCAGCAGTTCCCTCGGAACTGACAGGGCAGCTTTCTTT	CASSSLGTDRAAFF
NA	TRBV4-1	TRBD2	TRBJ2-3	TGCGCCAGCAGCCTCAGCGGGACCACAGATACGCAGTATTTT	CASSLSGTTDTQYF
NA	TRBV7-8	NA	TRBJ1-1	TGTGCCAGCAGCTTAGTAGGGGGAGGGGCTTTCTTT	CASSLVGGGAFF
NA	TRBV13	TRBD1	TRBJ2-3	TGTGCCAGCAGCTCTCCCAGGACAGGGGGTTTCGCAGATACGCAGTATTTT	CASSSPRTGGFADTQYF
NA	TRBV5-1	TRBD2	TRBJ2-7	TGCGCCAGCAGCTTAGCGGGAGGACCCCCAAACGAGCAGTACTTC	CASSLAGGPPNEQYF
NA	TRBV9	TRBD2	TRBJ2-5	TGTGCCAGCAGCGTAGCTCTTACTAGCGGCGAGACCCAGTACTTC	CASSVALTSGETQYF
NA	TRBV4-1	TRBD1	TRBJ1-5	TGCGCCAGCAGTACCGGGACAGGGGCTTCTACGGATCAGCCCCAGCATTTT	CASSTGTGASTDQPQHF
NA	TRBV6-5	NA	TRBJ2-1	TGTGCCAGCAGTCTGGGCACTCACAATGAGCAGTTCTTC	CASSLGTHNEQFF
NA	TRBV5-5	NA	TRBJ1-1	TGTGCCAGCACCCTAATAGGAGGGCGAGGGAACACTGAAGCTTTCTTT	CASTLIGGRGNTEAFF
NA	TRBV5-1	NA	TRBJ2-3	TGCGCCAGCAGGGACACAAGCACAGATACGCAGTATTTT	CASRDTSTDTQYF
NA	TRBV28	TRBD2	TRBJ2-7	TGTGCCAGCAGACTTAGCGGGAGTTACTACGAGCAGTACTTC	CASRLSGSYYEQYF
once	TRBV5-1	TRBD1	TRBJ1-1	TGCGCCAGCAGCTTAAACAGGGGTAACACTGAAGCTTTCTTT	CASSLNRGNTEAFF
once	TRBV30	NA	TRBJ1-4	TGTGCCTGGAGTGACAGGGCCGAAAAACTGTTTTTT	CAWSDRAEKLFF
NA	TRBV5-6	NA	TRBJ2-7	TGTGCCAGCACGCAAAGGGGTTACGAGCAGTACTTC	CASTQRGYEQYF
NA	TRBV6-6	NA	TRBJ2-1	TGTGCCAGTCGGGACAAGCCCGGCGGTGAGCAGTTCTTC	CASRDKPGGEQFF
NA	TRBV7-8	TRBD2	TRBJ2-7	TGTGCCAGCAGCTTAGGGGGGGGCTCCTACGAGCAGTACTTC	CASSLGGGSYEQYF
NA	TRBV19	TRBD1	TRBJ1-2	TGTGCCAGTAGTATGTTCGCAGGGGGCAGCTATGGCTACACCTTC	CASSMFAGGSYGYTF
NA	TRBV10-3	NA	TRBJ1-4	TGTGCCATCACTTACCCATTGACAGATGAAAAACTGTTTTTT	CAITYPLTDEKLFF
NA	TRBV5-1	NA	TRBJ1-3	TGCGCCAGCAGCTTGGGGACAGTGTACTCTGGAAACACCATATATTTT	CASSLGTVYSGNTIYF
NA	TRBV4-1	TRBD2	TRBJ2-7	TGCGCCAGCAGCCAAGGGCTTAGCGGGAGCGGTCGCGAGCAGTACTTC	CASSQGLSGSGREQYF
NA	TRBV12-3/TRBV12-4	NA	TRBJ1-1	TGTGCCAGCACCCAAGTAGGGGTGGCTTTCTTT	CASTQVGVAFF
NA	TRBV5-1	NA	TRBJ1-4	TGCGCCAGCAGAGACGCTACGGTCGGGAGTGAAAAACTGTTTTTT	CASRDATVGSEKLFF
NA	TRBV5-1	NA	TRBJ1-1	TGCGCCAGCAGCTTGGGCCTACAGGGCGGGAACACTGAAGCTTTCTTT	CASSLGLQGGNTEAFF
NA	TRBV4-2	TRBD2	TRBJ2-1	TGTGCCAGCAGCCAAGACGCTCCCGGGGGGTTTCTGTTCTTC	CASSQDAPGGFLFF
NA	TRBV27	TRBD2	TRBJ2-7	TGTGCCAGCACCCCCACTAGCGGGAGGACCTTGCTAACCTACGAGCAGTACTTC	CASTPTSGRTLLTYEQYF
NA	TRBV5-1	NA	TRBJ1-1	TGCGCCAGCAGCTTGGACAGGGCCAACACTGAAGCTTTCTTT	CASSLDRANTEAFF
NA	TRBV2	NA	TRBJ1-3	TGTGCCAGCAGATCGGGTCAGACCTTCAGCTCTGGAAACACCATATATTTT	CASRSGQTFSSGNTIYF
NA	TRBV7-9	TRBD2	TRBJ2-4	TGTGCCAGCAGTAGTAGCGGGGGGCTAGCCAAAAACATTCAGTACTTC	CASSSSGGLAKNIQYF
NA	TRBV7-9	TRBD1	TRBJ1-5	TGTGCCAGCAGTTCTACAGGGGCCAATCAGCCCCAGCATTTT	CASSSTGANQPQHF
NA	TRBV6-4	NA	TRBJ1-2	TGTGCCAGCAGTGACTCGTGGTCGGCAGGGGAATATTATGGCTACACCTTC	CASSDSWSAGEYYGYTF
NA	TRBV5-1	TRBD1	TRBJ1-1	TGCGCCAGCAGCCCGAGCCCACAGGGGGTGAACACTGAAGCTTTCTTT	CASSPSPQGVNTEAFF
NA	TRBV30	TRBD1	TRBJ1-1	TGTGCCAAGGAGGGACAGAAGAACACTGAAGCTTTCTTT	CAKEGQKNTEAFF